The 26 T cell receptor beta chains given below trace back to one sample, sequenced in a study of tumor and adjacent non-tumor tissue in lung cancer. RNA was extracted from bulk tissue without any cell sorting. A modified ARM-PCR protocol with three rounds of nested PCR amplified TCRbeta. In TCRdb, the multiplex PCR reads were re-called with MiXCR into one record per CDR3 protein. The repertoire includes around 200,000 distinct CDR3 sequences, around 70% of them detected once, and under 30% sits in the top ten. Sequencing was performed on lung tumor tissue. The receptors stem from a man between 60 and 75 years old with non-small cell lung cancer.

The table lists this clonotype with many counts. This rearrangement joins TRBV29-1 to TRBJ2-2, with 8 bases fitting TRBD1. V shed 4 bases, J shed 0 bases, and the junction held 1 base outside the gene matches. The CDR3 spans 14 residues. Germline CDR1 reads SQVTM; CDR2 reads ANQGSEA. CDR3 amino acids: CSVGTGSNTGELFF. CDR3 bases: TGCAGCGTTGGGACAGGGTCGAACACCGGGGAGCTGTTTTTT.

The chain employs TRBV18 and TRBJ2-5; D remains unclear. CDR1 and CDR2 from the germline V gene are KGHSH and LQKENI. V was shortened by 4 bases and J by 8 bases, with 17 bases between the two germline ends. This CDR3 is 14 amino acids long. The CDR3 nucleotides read TGTGCCAGCTCACGGGATAGGGTGGGCTTAACCCAGTACTTC. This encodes CASSRDRVGLTQYF. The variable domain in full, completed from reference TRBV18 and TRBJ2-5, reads NAGVMQNPRHLVRRRGQEARLRCSPMKGHSHVYWYRQLPEEGLKFMVYLQKENIIDESGMPKERFSAEFPKEGPSILRIQQVVRGDSAAYFCASSRDRVGLTQYFGPGTRLLVL.

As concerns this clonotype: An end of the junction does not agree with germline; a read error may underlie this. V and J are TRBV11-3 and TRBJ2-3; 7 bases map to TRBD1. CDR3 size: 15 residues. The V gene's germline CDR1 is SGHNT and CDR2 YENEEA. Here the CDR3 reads CVSSFRQGLTDTKYF. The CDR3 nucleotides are TGTGTCAGCAGCTTTAGACAGGGTTTGACAGATACGAAGTATTTT. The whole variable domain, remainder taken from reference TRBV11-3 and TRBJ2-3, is EAGVVQSPRYKIIEKKQPVAFWCNPISGHNTLYWYLQNLGQGPELLIRYENEEAVDDSQLPKDRFSAERLKGVDSTLKIQPAELGDSAVYLCVSSFRQGLTDTKYFGPGTRLTVL.

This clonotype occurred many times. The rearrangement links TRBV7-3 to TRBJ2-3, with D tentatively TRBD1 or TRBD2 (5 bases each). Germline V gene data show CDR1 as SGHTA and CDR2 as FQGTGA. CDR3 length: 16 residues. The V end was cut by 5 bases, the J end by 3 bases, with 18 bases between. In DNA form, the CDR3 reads TGTGCCAGCAGCCGCCGGGGCGGAGAAGGGACAGATACGCAGTATTTT. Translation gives CASSRRGGEGTDTQYF.

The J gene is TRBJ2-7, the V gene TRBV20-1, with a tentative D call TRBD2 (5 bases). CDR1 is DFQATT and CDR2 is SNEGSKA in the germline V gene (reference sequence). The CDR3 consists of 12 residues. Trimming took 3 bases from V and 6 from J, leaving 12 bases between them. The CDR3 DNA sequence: TGCAGTGCTAGGAGTGGGGAGAGCGAGCAGTACTTC. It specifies CSARSGESEQYF.

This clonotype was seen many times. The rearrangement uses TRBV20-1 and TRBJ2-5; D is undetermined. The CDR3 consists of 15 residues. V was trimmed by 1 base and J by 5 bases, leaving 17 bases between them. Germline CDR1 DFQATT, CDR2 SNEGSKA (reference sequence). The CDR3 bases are TGCAGTGCTAGAGTTCCCCCTCCCGAGAGGGAGACCCAGTACTTC. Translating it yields CSARVPPPERETQYF.

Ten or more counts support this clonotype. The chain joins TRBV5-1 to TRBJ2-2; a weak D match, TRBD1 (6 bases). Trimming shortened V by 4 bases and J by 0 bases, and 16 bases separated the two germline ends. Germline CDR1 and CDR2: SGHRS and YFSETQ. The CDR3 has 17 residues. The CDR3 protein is CASSENSGTSNTGELFF. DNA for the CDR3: TGCGCCAGCAGCGAAAACTCCGGGACATCGAACACCGGGGAGCTGTTTTTT.

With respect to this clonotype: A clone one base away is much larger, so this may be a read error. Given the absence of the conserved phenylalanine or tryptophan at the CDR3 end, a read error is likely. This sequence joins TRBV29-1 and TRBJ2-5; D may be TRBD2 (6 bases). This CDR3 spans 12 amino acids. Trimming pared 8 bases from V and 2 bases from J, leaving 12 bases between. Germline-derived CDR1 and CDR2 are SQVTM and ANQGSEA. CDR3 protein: CSFRTIQETQYL. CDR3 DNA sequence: TGCAGCTTCCGGACTATTCAAGAGACCCAGTACTTA.

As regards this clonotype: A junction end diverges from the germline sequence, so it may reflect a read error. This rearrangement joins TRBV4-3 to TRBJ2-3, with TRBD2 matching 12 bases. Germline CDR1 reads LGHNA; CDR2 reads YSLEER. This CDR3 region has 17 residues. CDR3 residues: CASSQDLAGGQIDMQYF. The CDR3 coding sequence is TGCGCCAGCAGTCAAGACCTAGCGGGAGGGCAAATAGATATGCAGTATTTT.

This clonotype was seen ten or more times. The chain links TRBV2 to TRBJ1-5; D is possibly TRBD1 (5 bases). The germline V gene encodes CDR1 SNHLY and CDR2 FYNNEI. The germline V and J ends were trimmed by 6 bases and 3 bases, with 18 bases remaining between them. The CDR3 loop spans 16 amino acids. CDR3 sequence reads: CASRGDGGRDNQPQHF. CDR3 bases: TGTGCCAGCAGGGGGGACGGGGGAAGGGACAATCAGCCCCAGCATTTT.

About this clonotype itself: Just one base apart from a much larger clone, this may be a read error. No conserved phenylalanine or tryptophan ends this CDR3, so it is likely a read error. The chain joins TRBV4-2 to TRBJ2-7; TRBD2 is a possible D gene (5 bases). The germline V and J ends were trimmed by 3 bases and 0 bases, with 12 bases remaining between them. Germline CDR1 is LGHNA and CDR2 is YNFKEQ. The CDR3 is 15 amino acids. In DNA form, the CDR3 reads TGTGCCAGCAGCCAGCTAGAGCGGAGCTCCTACGAGCAGTACTCC. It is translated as CASSQLERSSYEQYS.

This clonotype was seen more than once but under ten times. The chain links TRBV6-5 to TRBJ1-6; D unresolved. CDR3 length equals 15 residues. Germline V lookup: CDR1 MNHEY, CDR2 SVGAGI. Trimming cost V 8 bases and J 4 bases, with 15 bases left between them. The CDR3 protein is CASGFDAHYNSPLHF. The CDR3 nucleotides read TGTGCCAGCGGGTTTGACGCCCATTATAATTCACCCCTCCACTTT.

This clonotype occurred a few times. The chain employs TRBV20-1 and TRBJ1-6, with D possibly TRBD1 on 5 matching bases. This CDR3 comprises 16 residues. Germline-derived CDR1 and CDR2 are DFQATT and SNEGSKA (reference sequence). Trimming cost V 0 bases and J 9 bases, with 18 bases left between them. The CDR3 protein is CSARDSGGGQGSPLHF. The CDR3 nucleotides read TGCAGTGCTAGAGATTCGGGGGGTGGGCAAGGTTCACCCCTCCACTTT.

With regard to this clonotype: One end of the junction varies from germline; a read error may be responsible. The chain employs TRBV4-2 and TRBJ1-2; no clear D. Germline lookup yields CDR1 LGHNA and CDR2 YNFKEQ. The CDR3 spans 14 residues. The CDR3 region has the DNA TGTGCCAGCAACCAAGGGCAACCGACGGATGGCTACACCTTC. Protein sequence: CASNQGQPTDGYTF.

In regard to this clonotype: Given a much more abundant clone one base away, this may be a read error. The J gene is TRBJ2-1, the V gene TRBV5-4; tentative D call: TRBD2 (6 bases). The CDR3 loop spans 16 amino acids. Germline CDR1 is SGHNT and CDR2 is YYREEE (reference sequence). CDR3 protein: CANSLPWVGGANEQFF. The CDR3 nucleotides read TGTGCCAACAGCTTGCCTTGGGTGGGGGGTGCCAATGAGCAGTTCTTC.

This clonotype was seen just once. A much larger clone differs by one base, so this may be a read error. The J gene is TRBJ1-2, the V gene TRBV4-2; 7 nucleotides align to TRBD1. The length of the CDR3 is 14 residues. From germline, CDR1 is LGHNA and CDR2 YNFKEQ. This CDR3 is CASNQDSGGYGYTF. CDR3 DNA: TGTGCCAGCAACCAAGATTCAGGGGGCTATGGCTACACCTTC.

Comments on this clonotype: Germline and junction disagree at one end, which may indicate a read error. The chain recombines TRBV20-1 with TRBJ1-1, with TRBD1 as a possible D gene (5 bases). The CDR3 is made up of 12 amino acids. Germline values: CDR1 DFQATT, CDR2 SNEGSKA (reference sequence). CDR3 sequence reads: CCARELNREAFF. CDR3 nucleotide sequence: TGCTGTGCTAGAGAACTGAACAGGGAAGCTTTCTTT.

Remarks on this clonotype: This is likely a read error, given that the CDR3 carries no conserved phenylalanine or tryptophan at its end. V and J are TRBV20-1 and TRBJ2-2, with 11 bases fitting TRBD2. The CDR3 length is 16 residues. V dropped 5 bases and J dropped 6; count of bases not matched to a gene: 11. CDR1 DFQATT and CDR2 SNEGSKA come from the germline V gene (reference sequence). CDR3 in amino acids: CSAGGALAGDAGELFL. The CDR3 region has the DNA TGCAGTGCTGGAGGGGCACTAGCGGGAGATGCCGGGGAGCTGTTTCTT.

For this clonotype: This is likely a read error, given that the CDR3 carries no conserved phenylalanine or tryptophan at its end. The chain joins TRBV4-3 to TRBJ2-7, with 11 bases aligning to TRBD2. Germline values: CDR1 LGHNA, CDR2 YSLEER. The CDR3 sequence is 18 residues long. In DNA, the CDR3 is TGCGCCAACAGCCAAGAACTAGCGGGAGTTCCAATCTCCTACGAGCAGTACATC. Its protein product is CANSQELAGVPISYEQYI.

This CDR3 reads CASSSSPGREQYF. CDR3 DNA sequence: TGTGCCAGCAGTTCCTCCCCGGGGCGCGAGCAGTACTTC. The rearrangement joins TRBV6-1 to TRBJ2-7; D tentatively reads TRBD1 or TRBD2 (5 bases each). V was trimmed by 5 bases and J by 6 bases, leaving 14 bases between them. This CDR3 is 13 amino acids long. Germline values: CDR1 MNHNS, CDR2 SASEGT.

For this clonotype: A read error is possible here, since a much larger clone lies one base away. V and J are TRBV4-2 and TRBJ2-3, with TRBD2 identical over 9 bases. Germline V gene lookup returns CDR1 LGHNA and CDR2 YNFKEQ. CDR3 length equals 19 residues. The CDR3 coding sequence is TGTGCCGGCAGCCAAGATCTCGGGACTAGCAACCCCCGCACAGATACGCAGTATTTT. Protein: CAGSQDLGTSNPRTDTQYF.

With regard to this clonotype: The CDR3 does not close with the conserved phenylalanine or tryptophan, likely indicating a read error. The CDR3 spells CASTFQAVGNTIYL. The CDR3 bases are TGCGCCAGCACCTTCCAGGCAGTGGGAAACACCATATATCTT. This chain uses TRBV10-2 with TRBJ1-3, with D hard to call. Germline assignment: CDR1 WSHSY and CDR2 SAAADI. This CDR3 has 14 residues. Between the trimmed V and J ends, which lost 7 bases and 4 bases, there was a span of 14 bases.

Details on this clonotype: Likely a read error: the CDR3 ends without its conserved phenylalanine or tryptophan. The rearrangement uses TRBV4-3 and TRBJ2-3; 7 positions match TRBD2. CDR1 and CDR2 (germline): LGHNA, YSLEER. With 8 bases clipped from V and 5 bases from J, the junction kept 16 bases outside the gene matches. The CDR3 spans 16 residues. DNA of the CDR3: TGCGCCAGCTCATCCTTCGGAGGCTCTAGCGGAGATACGCAGTATGTT. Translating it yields CASSSFGGSSGDTQYV.

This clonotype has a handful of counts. DNA of the CDR3: TGTGCCAGCAGTTACTCGTTTGCGGCTAATGAAAAACTGTTTTTT. This codes for CASSYSFAANEKLFF. The gene calls are TRBV6-5 and TRBJ1-4; D is unresolved. The CDR3 has 15 residues. Trimming took 0 bases from V and 3 from J, leaving 8 bases between them. In germline, CDR1 is MNHEY, CDR2 SVGAGI.

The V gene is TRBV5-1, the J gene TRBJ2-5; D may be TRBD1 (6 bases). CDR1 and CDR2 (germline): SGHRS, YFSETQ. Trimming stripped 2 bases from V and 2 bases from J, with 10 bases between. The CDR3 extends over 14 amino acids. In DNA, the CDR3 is TGCGCCAGCAGCTTACAGGGTGGACAAGAGACCCAGTACTTC. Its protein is CASSLQGGQETQYF.

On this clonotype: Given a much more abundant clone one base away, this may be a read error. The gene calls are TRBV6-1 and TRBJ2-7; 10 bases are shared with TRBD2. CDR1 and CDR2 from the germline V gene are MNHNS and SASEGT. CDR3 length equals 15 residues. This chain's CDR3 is CANSESGTSAYEQYF. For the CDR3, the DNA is TGTGCCAACAGTGAGTCCGGGACTAGCGCGTACGAGCAGTACTTC.